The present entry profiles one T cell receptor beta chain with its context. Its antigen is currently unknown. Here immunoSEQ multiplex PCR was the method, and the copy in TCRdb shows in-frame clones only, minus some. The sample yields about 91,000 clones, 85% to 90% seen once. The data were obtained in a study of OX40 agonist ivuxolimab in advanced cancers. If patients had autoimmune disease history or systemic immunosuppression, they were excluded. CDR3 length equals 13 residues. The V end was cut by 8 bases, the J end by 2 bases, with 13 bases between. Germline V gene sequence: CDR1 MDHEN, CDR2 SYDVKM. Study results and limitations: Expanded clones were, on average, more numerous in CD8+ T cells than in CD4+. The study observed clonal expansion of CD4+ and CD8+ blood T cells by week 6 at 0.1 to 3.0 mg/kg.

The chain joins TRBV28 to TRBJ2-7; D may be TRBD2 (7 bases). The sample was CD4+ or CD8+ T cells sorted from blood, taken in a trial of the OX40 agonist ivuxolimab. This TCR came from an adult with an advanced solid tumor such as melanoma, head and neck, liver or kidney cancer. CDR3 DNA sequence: TGTGCCAGCGAGGGGGGGCCCACCTACGAGCAGTACTTC. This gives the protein CASEGGPTYEQYF.